This record covers a single T cell receptor beta chain. No antigen is known for it. No much larger clone is present one base from it, and per-base qualities are unavailable. Library construction relied on the immunoSEQ multiplex PCR assay. Held by TCRdb, this immuneACCESS table contains in-frame sequences only and omits some clones. Under half of the omission traces to an unresolved V gene where checked; the cause of the rest is unknown. Within this sample are fewer than 95,000 clones, with roughly 90% of them counted one time only. Around 0.26% of the sample is in the top ten clones. The junction shows trimming of 4 bases on V and 0 bases on J, plus 16 bases between the germline ends. Inclusive of the bounding cysteine and phenylalanine, the CDR3 is 18 residues long. The sequence is cut down to CDR3 DNA, 54 bases in frame from base 1. From the germline V gene (reference sequence), CDR1 is SEHNR and CDR2 is FQNEAQ.

These data belong to a study of technical replicates of blood from several donors (dated by TCRdb to 2016 to 2017). Sequencing was done on a sample of T cells isolated from PBMCs. This TCR came from a human donor in good health. The sequence is built from TRBV7-9 and TRBJ2-6; the D segment could be TRBD1, given 5 matching bases. The DNA is as follows: TGTGCCAGCAGCTCTCTGGCAGGGCACCGCTCTGGGGCCAACGTCCTGACTTTC. Its coded protein is CASSSLAGHRSGANVLTF.